The 28 T cell receptor beta chains in this list originate from one sample, sequenced in a study of T cell changes during pregnancy in multiple sclerosis. Repertoires were generated with immunoSEQ multiplex PCR, while TCRdb's copy carries only in-frame clones and drops some. The sample includes 57,000 or so clones, approximately 89% of them seen just once. Sequencing used peripheral blood, obtained after pregnancy. These receptor sequences come from a female donor in good health, enrolled as a control in a pregnancy study.

This chain links TRBV19 with TRBJ1-3; D is perhaps TRBD1 (5 bases). Germline CDR1 and CDR2: LNHDA and SQIVND (reference sequence). Trimming left V 5 bases short and J 4 bases short, with 9 bases between. This CDR3 spans 13 amino acids. The CDR3: CASSPRQGNTIYF. In DNA form, the CDR3 reads TGTGCCAGTAGTCCACGACAGGGAAACACCATATATTTT.

This clone was observed a single time. The J gene is TRBJ2-1, the V gene TRBV29-1; 12 bases are shared with TRBD2. Germline CDR1 and CDR2: SQVTM and ANQGSEA. The V and J ends lost 4 bases and 4 bases, in that order; junction bases with no gene match: 2. The CDR3 is 14 amino acids. The CDR3 sequence: CSVGGTSGYNEQFF. The CDR3 DNA sequence: TGCAGCGTTGGAGGGACTAGCGGGTACAATGAGCAGTTCTTC.

The chain is built from TRBV2 and TRBJ1-1; no clear D. V was shortened by 6 bases and J by 4 bases, with 15 bases between the two germline ends. Germline CDR1 is SNHLY and CDR2 is FYNNEI. This CDR3 has 14 residues. The CDR3 spells CASSPGRYATEAFF. CDR3 bases: TGTGCCAGCAGCCCTGGGAGGTATGCCACTGAAGCTTTCTTT.

The chain is built from TRBV10-3 and TRBJ2-5, with D perhaps matching TRBD1 (5 bases). The CDR3 has 13 amino acids. V lost 3 bases and J lost 0, with 5 bases in between. Germline CDR1 reads ENHRY; CDR2 reads SYGVKD. Here the CDR3 DNA reads TGTGCCATCAGTGAACAGGACCAAGAGACCCAGTACTTC. Encoded protein: CAISEQDQETQYF.

The chain is built from TRBV28 and TRBJ2-1; the match to TRBD2 covers 10 bases. J lost 4 bases, V lost 6 bases, and 9 bases had no gene match. The CDR3 is made up of 16 amino acids. Per the germline V gene, CDR1 is MDHEN and CDR2 is SYDVKM. The CDR3 DNA is TGTGCCAGCAGAACTCAGAGCGGGGGGGATTACAATGAGCAGTTCTTC. This translates into CASRTQSGGDYNEQFF.

This sequence joins TRBV12-5 and TRBJ2-5; 7 bases line up with TRBD1. The CDR3 sequence is 15 residues long. Germline CDR1 reads LGHNT; CDR2 reads FRNRAP. With V trimmed by 1 base and J by 4 bases, 6 bases remained unmatched. CDR3 bases: TGTGCTAGTGGTTTGGGAAGGGGGCTCGCAGAGACCCAGTACTTC. Its protein product is CASGLGRGLAETQYF.

V and J are TRBV7-2 and TRBJ2-7; D unresolved. Per the germline V gene, CDR1 is SGHTA and CDR2 is FQGNSA. Trimming cost V 2 bases and J 2 bases, with 13 bases left between them. This CDR3 spans 15 amino acids. CDR3 in DNA: TGTGCCAGCAGCTTACTCTCCTCTTCTCCCTACGAGCAGTACTTC. The encoded protein is CASSLLSSSPYEQYF.

The table lists this clone with a count of one. The chain recombines TRBV20-1 with TRBJ1-1; D unresolved. Germline lookup yields CDR1 DFQATT and CDR2 SNEGSKA (reference sequence). V was pared by 0 bases and J by 11 bases, with 10 bases between. This CDR3 spans 11 amino acids. Here the CDR3 DNA reads TGCAGTGCTAGAGAGGTAGCGAGGGCTTTCTTT. Its translation: CSAREVARAFF.

The chain uses TRBV7-2 and TRBJ2-5, with D possibly TRBD2 on 6 matching bases. Trimming removed 4 bases at V and 5 bases at J, with 17 bases between. The CDR3 consists of 15 residues. Germline CDR1 reads SGHTA; CDR2 reads FQGNSA. CDR3 DNA sequence: TGTGCCAGCAGCTATAGCCGGGAGTCGGGGGAGACCCAGTACTTC. This sequence encodes CASSYSRESGETQYF.

The chain is built from TRBV30 and TRBJ1-2; no clear D. The germline CDR1 and CDR2 sequences are GTSNPN and SVGIG (reference sequence). V lost 0 bases and J 3 bases, leaving 11 bases between the germline ends. This CDR3 comprises 14 residues. In nucleotides, the CDR3 is TGTGCCTGGAGTGTAATAGAGAGAGACTATGGCTACACCTTC. This codes for CAWSVIERDYGYTF.

The chain links TRBV13 to TRBJ1-1; TRBD1 is a possible D gene (5 bases). Deletions cut 2 bases from V and 4 bases from J, with 11 bases between. Germline CDR1 and CDR2: PRHDT and FYEKMQ (reference sequence). This CDR3 comprises 14 residues. The CDR3 loop reads CASSLSAGGTEAFF. The CDR3 DNA sequence: TGTGCCAGCAGCTTATCGGCCGGGGGCACTGAAGCTTTCTTT.

The V call is TRBV2, the J call TRBJ2-4; 13 bases are a match to TRBD2. CDR3 length equals 13 residues. Germline CDR1 is SNHLY and CDR2 is FYNNEI. V shed 4 bases and J 10 bases; nucleotides not matched to a gene: 1. The CDR3 region is CASSGGLAGIQYF. The CDR3 DNA reads as TGTGCCAGCAGTGGGGGACTAGCGGGGATTCAGTACTTC.

J is TRBJ1-2 and V is TRBV5-1, with 8 positions matching TRBD1. Germline V gives CDR1 SGHRS, CDR2 YFSETQ. Trimming cost V 4 bases and J 4 bases; bases outside gene matches: 12. The CDR3 contains 16 residues. CDR3 sequence (DNA): TGCGCCAGCAGCCGGGGAGCAGAGACAGGGGTCTATGGCTACACCTTC. Translating it yields CASSRGAETGVYGYTF.

The chain joins TRBV28 to TRBJ2-4, with 10 bases lining up with TRBD1. Germline lookup yields CDR1 MDHEN and CDR2 SYDVKM. V was clipped by 6 bases and J by 6 bases; unmatched bases: 8. The CDR3 contains 15 residues. CDR3 sequence reads: CASSFDRGLRNIQYF. The CDR3 DNA reads TGTGCCAGCAGCTTTGACAGGGGGCTTAGAAACATTCAGTACTTC. Full variable domain (outside the CDR3, taken from reference TRBV28 and TRBJ2-4): DVKVTQSSRYLVKRTGEKVFLECVQDMDHENMFWYRQDPGLGLRLIYFSYDVKMKEKGDIPEGYSVSREKKERFSLILESASTNQTSMYLCASSFDRGLRNIQYFGAGTRLSVL.

This clone was picked up one time. The CDR3 protein is CASGIGQGNNEQFF. The CDR3 nucleotides read TGTGCCAGCGGCATCGGACAGGGTAACAATGAGCAGTTCTTC. The chain employs TRBV6-5 and TRBJ2-1, with 8 bases that match TRBD1. This CDR3 is 14 amino acids long. CDR1 and CDR2 from the germline V gene are MNHEY and SVGAGI. The V gene end was trimmed by 8 bases and the J gene end by 5 bases; junction bases not matched to a gene: 8.

This clone was seen only a few times. The chain recombines TRBV11-2 with TRBJ1-2; 7 positions agree with TRBD1. CDR1 SGHAT and CDR2 FQNNGV come from the germline V gene. With V trimmed by 0 bases and J by 8 bases, 6 bases remained unmatched. The CDR3 runs 14 residues. The CDR3 region is CASSLEVGGAGYTF. CDR3 nucleotide sequence: TGTGCCAGCAGCTTAGAAGTAGGGGGCGCCGGCTACACCTTC.

CDR3 residues: CASGLDRQVPYF. CDR3 DNA sequence: TGTGCTAGTGGTTTGGACCGGCAGGTCCCGTACTTC. V gene TRBV12-5 combines with J gene TRBJ2-7; D unresolved. The CDR3 length is 12 residues. CDR1 and CDR2 (germline): LGHNT, FRNRAP. The V gene lost 1 base and the J gene lost 12 bases, with 13 bases spanning the gap.

The chain uses TRBV2 and TRBJ2-5; weak D call: TRBD1 (6 bases). CDR1 is SNHLY and CDR2 is FYNNEI in the germline V gene. The CDR3 has 13 amino acids. The germline V and J ends were trimmed by 6 bases and 1 base, with 9 bases remaining between them. Here the CDR3 reads CASSRTVQETQYF. CDR3 coding DNA: TGTGCCAGCAGCCGGACAGTCCAAGAGACCCAGTACTTC.

The V gene is TRBV10-2, the J gene TRBJ1-1; D is uncertain. Between the trimmed V and J ends, which lost 5 bases and 11 bases, there was a span of 15 bases. Germline V gene sequence: CDR1 WSHSY, CDR2 SAAADI. The CDR3 is 12 residues long. DNA for the CDR3: TGCGCCAGCAGTCCAGGTTGGGTTTGGGCTTTCTTT. This encodes CASSPGWVWAFF.

The V and J genes are TRBV4-3 and TRBJ1-4; TRBD1 might be the D (5 bases). Deletions cut 1 base from V and 15 bases from J, with 21 bases between. Germline CDR1 and CDR2: LGHNA and YSLEER. The CDR3 has 15 amino acids. The DNA for the CDR3 is TGCGCCAGCAGCCAAGTAGGCGTTCGCAGCGGGACGGTGTTTTTT. It is translated as CASSQVGVRSGTVFF.

The chain couples TRBV4-2 to TRBJ2-1; 7 bases map to TRBD2. J gave up 8 bases and V 1 base, and 8 bases lay outside the gene matches. The CDR3 totals 15 residues. CDR1 and CDR2 (germline): LGHNA, YNFKEQ. CDR3 DNA: TGTGCCAGCAGCCAAGGGGTCGGGGGGACGGATGAGCAGTTCTTC. Its translation is CASSQGVGGTDEQFF.

This rearrangement joins TRBV30 to TRBJ2-1, with D tentatively TRBD1 (5 bases). V was trimmed by 0 bases and J by 0 bases, leaving 12 bases between them. The CDR3 length is 16 residues. Germline V CDR1 and CDR2: GTSNPN, SVGIG (reference sequence). CDR3 DNA sequence: TGTGCCTGGAGTGTAGGGGCCAGTCCCTCCTACAATGAGCAGTTCTTC. Amino acids: CAWSVGASPSYNEQFF.

The genes are TRBV27 and TRBJ2-2; D remains ambiguous. Germline V gene sequence: CDR1 MNHEY, CDR2 SMNVEV (reference sequence). The CDR3 totals 14 residues. The V and J ends lost 3 bases and 4 bases respectively, with 9 bases between them. CDR3 bases: TGTGCCAGCAGTTTTAGATCGGGCACCGGGGAGCTGTTTTTT. This gives the protein CASSFRSGTGELFF.

This sequence joins TRBV28 and TRBJ2-3; TRBD1 matches 9 bases. The germline CDR1 and CDR2 sequences are MDHEN and SYDVKM. There are 15 residues in the CDR3. Trimming at V came to 8 bases and at J to 8 bases, leaving 14 bases not matched to a gene. The CDR3 spells CASRTMGQGHSTQYF. CDR3 DNA sequence: TGTGCCAGCCGAACGATGGGACAGGGTCATAGTACGCAGTATTTT. Full variable domain (rest looked up from reference TRBV28 and TRBJ2-3): DVKVTQSSRYLVKRTGEKVFLECVQDMDHENMFWYRQDPGLGLRLIYFSYDVKMKEKGDIPEGYSVSREKKERFSLILESASTNQTSMYLCASRTMGQGHSTQYFGPGTRLTVL.

The chain joins TRBV19 to TRBJ2-3; 7 bases are shared with TRBD1. Germline V lookup: CDR1 LNHDA, CDR2 SQIVND (reference sequence). The CDR3 is made up of 16 amino acids. J lost 2 bases, V lost 1 base, and 6 bases had no gene match. The CDR3, as DNA: TGTGCCAGTAGTATAGGCGGCAGGGGGTTCACAGATACGCAGTATTTT. This gives the protein CASSIGGRGFTDTQYF.

V usage is TRBV5-6 and J usage is TRBJ2-7; the D is unclear. Trimming took off 0 bases at V and 4 bases at J, with 5 bases between the two ends. This CDR3 has 12 residues. Germline-derived CDR1 and CDR2 are SGHDT and YYEEEE. The CDR3 nucleotides are TGTGCCAGCAGCTTGGGAGCATACGAGCAGTACTTC. Its translation: CASSLGAYEQYF.

V gene TRBV13 combines with J gene TRBJ2-5; 7 bases fit TRBD1. J gave up 2 bases and V 5 bases, and 5 bases lay outside the gene matches. This CDR3 region has 14 residues. From germline, CDR1 is PRHDT and CDR2 FYEKMQ (reference sequence). The chain's CDR3 is CASSVGTDQETQYF. The CDR3 nucleotides read TGTGCCAGCAGCGTCGGGACAGATCAAGAGACCCAGTACTTC. Variable domain in full (rest from reference TRBV13 and TRBJ2-5): AAGVIQSPRHLIKEKRETATLKCYPIPRHDTVYWYQQGPGQDPQFLISFYEKMQSDKGSIPDRFSAQQFSDYHSELNMSSLELGDSALYFCASSVGTDQETQYFGPGTRLLVL.

For this clone: The sample carries other DNA sequences with the same CDR3. The chain employs TRBV14 and TRBJ1-1; weak D call: TRBD1 (5 bases). Between the trimmed V and J ends, which lost 2 bases and 1 base, there was a span of 20 bases. This CDR3 spans 18 amino acids. Germline loops: CDR1 SGHDN, CDR2 FVKESK. CDR3 in DNA: TGTGCCAGCAGCCAAAAGGGATACCCAGGGTGGAAGAACACTGAAGCTTTCTTT. This translates into CASSQKGYPGWKNTEAFF. The full variable domain, completed using reference TRBV14 and TRBJ1-1, is EAGVTQFPSHSVIEKGQTVTLRCDPISGHDNLYWYRRVMGKEIKFLLHFVKESKQDESGMPNNRFLAERTGGTYSTLKVQPAELEDSGVYFCASSQKGYPGWKNTEAFFGQGTRLTVV.